Following are 25 T cell receptor beta chains from one sample sequenced in a study of pediatric ulcerative colitis. The protocol was immunoSEQ multiplex PCR, while the TCRdb copy is restricted to in-frame clones and leaves out a portion. The data contain around 68,000 clones, about 80% of them seen just once; the ten biggest clones take up 5.2%. Sequencing was carried out using blood. The receptors originated from a boy between 10 and 17 years old with moderate ulcerative colitis.

The chain combines TRBV7-9 with TRBJ2-4; D call uncertain. There are 12 residues in the CDR3. Trimming cost V 7 bases and J 13 bases, with 17 bases left between them. Germline-derived CDR1 and CDR2 are SEHNR and FQNEAQ (reference sequence). The CDR3 DNA is TGTGCCAGCACCCAACCTGACCTGTTCCAGTACTTC. Its translation is CASTQPDLFQYF.

The sample holds a few counts of this clone. The chain has TRBV25-1 and TRBJ2-5; 8 bases are shared with TRBD1. Germline values: CDR1 MGHDK, CDR2 SYGVNS. V lost 1 base, J lost 5 bases, and 3 bases stayed unmatched. The CDR3 consists of 14 residues. CDR3 nucleotides: TGTGCCAGCAGTGAATCAGGGGGCCGGGAGACCCAGTACTTC. Translation: CASSESGGRETQYF.

This clone was seen only once. J is TRBJ1-5 and V is TRBV29-1; maybe TRBD1 (6 bases). Germline V lookup: CDR1 SQVTM, CDR2 ANQGSEA. Trimming removed 5 bases at V and 3 bases at J, with 14 bases between. This CDR3 is built from 14 residues. In nucleotides, the CDR3 is TGCAGCGTTCTATTTGCAGGGGTCAATCAGCCCCAGCATTTT. Encoded protein: CSVLFAGVNQPQHF.

V gene TRBV30 combines with J gene TRBJ2-3; D may be TRBD1 or TRBD2 (5 bases each). The germline gives CDR1 GTSNPN, CDR2 SVGIG (reference sequence). This CDR3 has 14 residues. Trimming shortened V by 5 bases and J by 3 bases, and 15 bases separated the two germline ends. CDR3: CAWEERWGTDTQYF. The CDR3 region has the DNA TGTGCCTGGGAGGAACGTTGGGGGACAGATACGCAGTATTTT.

Points on this clone: Compared with germline, one end of the junction differs, possibly owing to a read error. The CDR3 DNA reads as TGTGCCAGCAGTTTGGGACAGGGGAACACCGGGGAGCTGTTTTTT. This codes for CASSLGQGNTGELFF. The genes are TRBV5-4 and TRBJ2-2, with 9 bases that match TRBD1. The CDR3 is 15 amino acids. CDR1 and CDR2 (germline): SGHNT, YYREEE (reference sequence). The complete variable domain, with remaining parts taken from reference TRBV5-4 and TRBJ2-2, reads ETGVTQSPTHLIKTRGQQVTLRCSSQSGHNTVSWYQQALGQGPQFIFQYYREEENGRGNFPPRFSGLQFPNYSSELNVNALELDDSALYLCASSLGQGNTGELFFGEGSRLTVL.

The genes are TRBV15 and TRBJ2-1; weak D call: TRBD2 (5 bases). V lost 1 base to trimming and J lost 0 bases, with 10 bases between them. Germline-derived CDR1 and CDR2 are LNHNV and YYDKDF (reference sequence). The CDR3 is 16 amino acids. The CDR3 coding sequence is TGTGCCACCAGCAGAGGGTGGAGGAGCTCCTACAATGAGCAGTTCTTC. Amino acid sequence: CATSRGWRSSYNEQFF.

The chain employs TRBV5-1 and TRBJ2-3; 8 nucleotides agree with TRBD1. V shed 2 bases, J shed 4 bases, and the junction held 3 bases outside the gene matches. The CDR3 is made up of 14 amino acids. The germline gives CDR1 SGHRS, CDR2 YFSETQ. The CDR3 loop is CASSFGQGADTQYF. CDR3 bases: TGCGCCAGCAGCTTTGGACAGGGTGCAGATACGCAGTATTTT. The whole variable domain, filled in from reference TRBV5-1 and TRBJ2-3, reads KAGVTQTPRYLIKTRGQQVTLSCSPISGHRSVSWYQQTPGQGLQFLFEYFSETQRNKGNFPGRFSGRQFSNSRSEMNVSTLELGDSALYLCASSFGQGADTQYFGPGTRLTVL.

V usage is TRBV7-8 and J usage is TRBJ1-5; possible D gene TRBD1, 6 bases. The CDR3 totals 14 residues. CDR1 is SGHVS and CDR2 is FQNEAQ in the germline V gene. Trimming stripped 5 bases from V and 5 bases from J, with 13 bases between. The CDR3 region has the DNA TGTGCCAGCAGCGGGGGGGGCAGATATCAGCCCCAGCATTTT. Its protein is CASSGGGRYQPQHF.

The chain links TRBV7-6 to TRBJ2-5; 8 bases map to TRBD1. This CDR3 is built from 16 residues. Trimming removed 5 bases from V and 1 base from J; junction bases left unmatched: 9. The germline gives CDR1 SGHVS, CDR2 FNYEAQ. The CDR3 coding sequence is TGTGCCAGCAGCGGTATAACAGGGGGAATCCAAGAGACCCAGTACTTC. Translation gives CASSGITGGIQETQYF.

This chain joins TRBV15 and TRBJ2-2, with 12 bases lining up with TRBD1. The CDR3 has 17 residues. Germline assignment: CDR1 LNHNV and CDR2 YYDKDF (reference sequence). V lost 1 base, J lost 7 bases, and 7 bases stayed unmatched. CDR3 DNA sequence: TGTGCCACCAGCAGAGTGGGACAGGGGGCTCGGAGCGGGGAGCTGTTTTTT. This sequence encodes CATSRVGQGARSGELFF.

The V call is TRBV6-5, the J call TRBJ2-2; 7 positions match TRBD1. The V and J ends lost 8 bases and 4 bases, in that order; junction bases with no gene match: 10. The CDR3 is 15 residues long. CDR1 and CDR2 from the germline V gene are MNHEY and SVGAGI. The CDR3 DNA reads TGTGCCAGCTCGAGGGGACAGTATTCCACCGGGGAGCTGTTTTTT. As protein: CASSRGQYSTGELFF.

This clone was seen a single time. CDR3 loop: CASSAPGRQQETQYF. The DNA of the CDR3 is TGTGCCAGCAGCGCACCGGGACGGCAGCAAGAGACCCAGTACTTC. The chain combines TRBV9 with TRBJ2-5; D tentatively reads TRBD1 or TRBD2 (5 bases each). Trimming took off 3 bases at V and 2 bases at J, with 14 bases between the two ends. There are 15 residues in the CDR3. CDR1 is SGDLS, CDR2 YYNGEE, per germline.

This clone showed up just once. The rearrangement uses TRBV4-1 and TRBJ1-2; TRBD1 aligns across 9 bases. The CDR3 covers 15 residues. The trim removed 3 bases at V and 5 bases at J, leaving 7 bases unmatched. Germline loops: CDR1 MGHRA, CDR2 YSYEKL. As DNA, the CDR3 is TGCGCCAGCAGCCAGATAGGGACAGGGAAATATGGCTACACCTTC. Translated: CASSQIGTGKYGYTF.

The CDR3 spells CASSLSSGVYEQYF. CDR3 coding DNA: TGCGCCAGCAGCTTGTCTAGCGGTGTTTACGAGCAGTACTTC. This chain connects TRBV5-1 to TRBJ2-7; the match to TRBD2 covers 7 bases. Germline lookup yields CDR1 SGHRS and CDR2 YFSETQ. The CDR3 runs 14 residues. After removal of 1 base from V and 4 bases from J, the junction contained 5 bases not matched to a gene.

The J gene is TRBJ2-7, the V gene TRBV29-1; 7 nucleotides align to TRBD1. The CDR3 runs to 20 residues. J lost 2 bases, V lost 2 bases, and 24 bases had no gene match. CDR1 and CDR2 (germline): SQVTM, ANQGSEA. The CDR3 DNA sequence: TGCAGCGTTGAAAGCAACACTCGGATTCACGGGACAGATAATCCCTACGAGCAGTACTTC. As protein: CSVESNTRIHGTDNPYEQYF.

The chain recombines TRBV19 with TRBJ1-1; D is possibly TRBD1 (5 bases). This CDR3 region has 14 residues. V was trimmed by 3 bases and J by 1 base, leaving 9 bases between them. Germline V CDR1 and CDR2: LNHDA, SQIVND (reference sequence). CDR3 sequence (DNA): TGTGCCAGTAGTATTGTCGGGGGGAACACTGAAGCTTTCTTT. Translating gives CASSIVGGNTEAFF. The full variable domain, rest sourced from reference TRBV19 and TRBJ1-1, is DGGITQSPKYLFRKEGQNVTLSCEQNLNHDAMYWYRQDPGQGLRLIYYSQIVNDFQKGDIAEGYSVSREKKESFPLTVTSAQKNPTAFYLCASSIVGGNTEAFFGQGTRLTVV.

J is TRBJ2-7 and V is TRBV27, with D possibly TRBD2 on 6 matching bases. Trimming removed 3 bases from V and 6 bases from J, with 15 bases in between. Germline V lookup: CDR1 MNHEY, CDR2 SMNVEV (reference sequence). The CDR3 totals 14 residues. The CDR3: CASSLGTAGGEQYF. CDR3 DNA: TGTGCCAGCAGTTTGGGAACAGCCGGGGGCGAGCAGTACTTC.

V usage is TRBV28 and J usage is TRBJ2-7, with D possibly being TRBD2 (5 bases). Germline CDR1 MDHEN, CDR2 SYDVKM. V lost 8 bases and J 0 bases, leaving 20 bases between the germline ends. The CDR3 contains 16 residues. The CDR3 nucleotides are TGTGCCAGCCGCCCCGGGAAGGGAGCTACCTCCTACGAGCAGTACTTC. Its protein is CASRPGKGATSYEQYF.

The rearrangement links TRBV10-1 to TRBJ2-3; TRBD1 matches at 7 bases. The CDR3 is 14 residues long. Germline-derived CDR1 and CDR2 are WNHNN and SYGVQD (reference sequence). The V gene end was trimmed by 3 bases and the J gene end by 4 bases; junction bases not matched to a gene: 4. CDR3 bases: TGCGCCAGCAGTGATCGGGACAGTTCAGATACGCAGTATTTT. It codes for CASSDRDSSDTQYF.

The V and J genes are TRBV9 and TRBJ2-1; 7 bases are a match to TRBD1. V lost 0 bases to trimming and J lost 3 bases; unmatched junction nucleotides: 0. The CDR3 consists of 14 residues. The germline V gene has CDR1 SGDLS and CDR2 YYNGEE. The CDR3 DNA follows: TGTGCCAGCAGCGTAGGGGACAGCTACAATGAGCAGTTCTTC. Amino acid sequence: CASSVGDSYNEQFF.

The chain combines TRBV27 with TRBJ1-1; 7 bases align to TRBD1. The V segment lost 6 bases and the J segment 3 bases; nucleotides outside the gene matches: 10. The CDR3 spans 15 residues. Germline V gene sequence: CDR1 MNHEY, CDR2 SMNVEV (reference sequence). As DNA, the CDR3 is TGTGCCAGCAGGCCCATCGACAGGGTCCACACTGAAGCTTTCTTT. Translated, it gives CASRPIDRVHTEAFF.

The V call is TRBV30, the J call TRBJ2-3, with TRBD2 matching 10 bases. This CDR3 contains 15 residues. J was trimmed by 9 bases and V by 7 bases; bases with no gene match: 16. Germline V gives CDR1 GTSNPN, CDR2 SVGIG (reference sequence). CDR3 DNA sequence: TGTGCCTCTCACCCGGGAGCGGGAGGGCCTGAAACGCAGTATTTT. Its protein product is CASHPGAGGPETQYF.

There are a few counts of this clone. The gene calls are TRBV7-9 and TRBJ1-2; D gene unclear. Germline CDR1 SEHNR, CDR2 FQNEAQ (reference sequence). This CDR3 region has 12 residues. Trimming took off 4 bases at V and 7 bases at J, with 10 bases between the two ends. The CDR3, as DNA: TGTGCCAGCAGCTCGGTCTCGGGTGGCTACACCTTC. This encodes CASSSVSGGYTF.

V gene TRBV10-1 combines with J gene TRBJ2-3; TRBD1 aligns across 9 bases. The CDR3 length is 16 residues. Germline CDR1 is WNHNN and CDR2 is SYGVQD (reference sequence). Trimming at V came to 4 bases and at J to 2 bases, leaving 7 bases not matched to a gene. This CDR3 is CASSGLDRGDTDTQYF. CDR3 DNA sequence: TGCGCCAGCAGTGGACTGGACAGGGGCGACACAGATACGCAGTATTTT.

This chain connects TRBV19 to TRBJ1-5, with D possibly matching TRBD1 (5 bases). The germline gives CDR1 LNHDA, CDR2 SQIVND (reference sequence). This CDR3 comprises 17 residues. V was pared by 3 bases and J by 4 bases, with 19 bases between. CDR3 protein: CASSIRPHGASNQPQHF. The CDR3 bases are TGTGCCAGTAGTATTCGCCCCCACGGGGCATCAAATCAGCCCCAGCATTTT.